This TCR beta chain was obtained from a study of post-analysis software for immune sequencing data. Study in general: Relapsing-remitting, secondary progressive and progressive-relapsing multiple sclerosis courses were included.

A word on this clonotype: As yet, its antigen is unknown.

Study findings and constraints: Significantly lower normalized Chao1 diversity was seen in multiple sclerosis patients than in controls. F measure grouped same-batch samples tightly together.

Unique-molecular-identifier-tagged TCR beta cDNA libraries were used. The authors obtained 500,000 to 600,000 cDNA molecules from roughly 1.1 to 9.2 million T cells. TCRdb re-derived calls from the PCR reads in MiXCR, one entry per CDR3 protein. The sample consists of roughly 650,000 distinct CDR3 sequences, about 60% of them appearing once. The receptor was derived from a girl aged 2-10 years with multiple sclerosis. Sequenced: blood.

CDR3 nucleotides: TGTGCCAGCAGTCTAGCAGGGGGGCAGTACTTC. This gives the protein CASSLAGGQYF. The chain links TRBV28 to TRBJ2-4; weak D call: TRBD1 (7 bases). CDR1 MDHEN and CDR2 SYDVKM come from the germline V gene. The CDR3 covers 11 residues. The ends were cut back, 5 bases at V and 13 bases at J, with 12 bases in the middle.